The sequence of this TCR beta chain was determined in a study of T cell responses to AZD1222 COVID-19 vaccine. The assay was immunoSEQ multiplex PCR, and TCRdb's table has in-frame clones only and misses some. The profile shows around 190,000 clones, almost 90% of them singletons. This CDR3 is built from 13 residues. The V and J ends lost 4 bases and 5 bases, in that order; junction bases with no gene match: 2. Germline CDR1 and CDR2: MGHRA and YSYEKL. This chain joins TRBV4-1 and TRBJ2-3, with 8 nucleotides matching TRBD1. The sample was peripheral blood, taken on day 0 of AZD1222 vaccination. The sequence derives from an adult in good health. The CDR3 nucleotides read TGCGCCAGCAGCCGCACAGGGGGAGATACGCAGTATTTT. As protein: CASSRTGGDTQYF.